These 4 T cell receptor beta chains share one sample of origin, sequenced in a study of cytomegalovirus exposure and HLA in healthy donors. 13 Jbeta primers and 60 Vbeta primers were used for the PCR. Clones were read by immunoSEQ multiplex PCR, and TCRdb kept only the in-frame ones, dropping some. Among 150,000 to 200,000 clones listed, approximately 80% were seen once. The sequenced sample consisted of PBMCs. The receptors were gathered from a woman aged 40 to 55 in good health and CMV-seronegative.

V gene TRBV5-1 combines with J gene TRBJ2-1; 7 nucleotides match TRBD1. V lost 6 bases to trimming and J lost 0 bases; unmatched junction nucleotides: 3. The CDR3 spans 14 residues. CDR1 is SGHRS and CDR2 is YFSETQ in the germline V gene. CDR3 coding DNA: TGCGCCAGCAAGGGGGCGGACTCCTACAATGAGCAGTTCTTC. This encodes CASKGADSYNEQFF.

The V and J genes are TRBV6-1 and TRBJ2-5; D is possibly TRBD2 (7 bases). V lost 5 bases to trimming and J lost 1 base, with 14 bases between them. The germline CDR1 and CDR2 sequences are MNHNS and SASEGT. The CDR3 covers 15 residues. CDR3 sequence (DNA): TGTGCCAGCAGTATGTGGGCGGGGGCCCAAGAGACCCAGTACTTC. Translating it yields CASSMWAGAQETQYF.

The genes are TRBV4-1 and TRBJ1-1; no definite D call. Germline CDR1 is MGHRA and CDR2 is YSYEKL. This CDR3 has 14 residues. Trimming took 0 bases from V and 3 from J, leaving 8 bases between them. In nucleotides, the CDR3 is TGCGCCAGCAGCCAAGAAGTCAGTTACACTGAAGCTTTCTTT. Protein sequence: CASSQEVSYTEAFF.

The chain is built from TRBV2 and TRBJ2-7; TRBD1 aligns across 9 bases. Germline V lookup: CDR1 SNHLY, CDR2 FYNNEI. J gave up 6 bases and V 5 bases, and 11 bases lay outside the gene matches. The CDR3 runs 15 residues. Here the CDR3 reads CASSNTGTGWGEQYF. The CDR3 nucleotides read TGTGCCAGCAGTAACACCGGGACAGGGTGGGGCGAGCAGTACTTC.